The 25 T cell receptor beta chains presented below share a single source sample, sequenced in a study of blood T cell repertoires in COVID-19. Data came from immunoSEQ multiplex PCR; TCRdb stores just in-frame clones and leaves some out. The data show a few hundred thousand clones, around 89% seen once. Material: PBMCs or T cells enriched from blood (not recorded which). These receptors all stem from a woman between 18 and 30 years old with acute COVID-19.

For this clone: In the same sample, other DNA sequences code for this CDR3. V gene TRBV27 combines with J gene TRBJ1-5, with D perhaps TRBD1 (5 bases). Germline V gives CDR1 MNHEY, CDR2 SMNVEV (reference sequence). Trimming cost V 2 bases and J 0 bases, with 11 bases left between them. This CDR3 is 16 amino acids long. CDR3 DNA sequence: TGTGCCAGCAGTTTACGGGGAGGGGATAGCAATCAGCCCCAGCATTTT. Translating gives CASSLRGGDSNQPQHF.

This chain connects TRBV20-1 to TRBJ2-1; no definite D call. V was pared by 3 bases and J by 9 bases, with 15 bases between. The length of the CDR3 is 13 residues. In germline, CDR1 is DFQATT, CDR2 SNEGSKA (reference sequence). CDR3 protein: CSASQRSLAEQFF. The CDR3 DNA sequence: TGCAGTGCTAGTCAACGTAGCCTTGCTGAGCAGTTCTTC.

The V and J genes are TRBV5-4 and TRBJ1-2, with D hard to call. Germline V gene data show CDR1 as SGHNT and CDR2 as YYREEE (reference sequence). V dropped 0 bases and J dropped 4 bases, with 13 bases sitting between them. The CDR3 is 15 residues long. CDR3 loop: CASSLGQPNIYGYTF. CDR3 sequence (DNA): TGTGCCAGCAGCTTGGGACAACCGAATATCTATGGCTACACCTTC.

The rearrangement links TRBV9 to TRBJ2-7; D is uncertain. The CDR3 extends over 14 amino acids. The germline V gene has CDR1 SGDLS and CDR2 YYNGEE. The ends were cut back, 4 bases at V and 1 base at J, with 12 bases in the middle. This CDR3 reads CASSPRLVSYEQYF. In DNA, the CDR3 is TGTGCCAGCAGCCCCCGGCTAGTGTCCTACGAGCAGTACTTC.

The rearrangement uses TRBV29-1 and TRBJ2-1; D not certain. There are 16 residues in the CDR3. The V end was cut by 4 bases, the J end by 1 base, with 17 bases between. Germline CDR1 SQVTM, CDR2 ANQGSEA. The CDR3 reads CSVGGSRLKSYNEQFF. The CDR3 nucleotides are TGCAGCGTTGGTGGGTCCAGGTTGAAATCCTACAATGAGCAGTTCTTC.

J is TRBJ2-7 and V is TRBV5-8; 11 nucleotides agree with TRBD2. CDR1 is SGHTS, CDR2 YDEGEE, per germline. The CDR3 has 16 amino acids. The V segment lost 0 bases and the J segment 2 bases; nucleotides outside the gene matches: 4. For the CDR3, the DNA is TGTGCCAGCAGCTTGGTGGGGACTAGCGGAGCCTACGAGCAGTACTTC. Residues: CASSLVGTSGAYEQYF. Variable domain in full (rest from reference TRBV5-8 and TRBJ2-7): EAGVTQSPTHLIKTRGQQATLRCSPISGHTSVYWYQQALGLGLQFLLWYDEGEERNRGNFPPRFSGRQFPNYSSELNVNALELEDSALYLCASSLVGTSGAYEQYFGPGTRLTVT.

The CDR3 loop is CASSITAGPTHEQFF. In nucleotides, the CDR3 is TGTGCCAGCAGCATAACAGCGGGGCCCACCCATGAGCAGTTCTTC. V is TRBV7-9 and J is TRBJ2-1, with 7 bases that match TRBD2. Germline lookup yields CDR1 SEHNR and CDR2 FQNEAQ (reference sequence). This CDR3 comprises 15 residues. J lost 8 bases, V lost 5 bases, and 12 bases had no gene match.

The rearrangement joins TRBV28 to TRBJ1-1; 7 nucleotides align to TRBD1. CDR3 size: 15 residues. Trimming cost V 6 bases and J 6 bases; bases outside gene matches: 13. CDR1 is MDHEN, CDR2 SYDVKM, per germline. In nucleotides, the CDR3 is TGTGCCAGCAGGTGGGCAGGGGGAAGGCAGGCTGAAGCTTTCTTT. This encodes CASRWAGGRQAEAFF.

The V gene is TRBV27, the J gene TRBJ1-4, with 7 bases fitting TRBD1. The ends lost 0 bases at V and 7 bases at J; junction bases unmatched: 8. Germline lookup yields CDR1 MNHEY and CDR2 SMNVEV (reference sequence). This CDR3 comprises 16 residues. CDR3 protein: CASSLSGPGGGEKLFF. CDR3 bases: TGTGCCAGCAGTTTATCCGGTCCAGGGGGAGGTGAAAAACTGTTTTTT.

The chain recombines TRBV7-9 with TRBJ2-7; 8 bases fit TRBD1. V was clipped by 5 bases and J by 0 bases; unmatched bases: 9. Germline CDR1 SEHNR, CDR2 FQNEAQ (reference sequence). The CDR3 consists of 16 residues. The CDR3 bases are TGTGCCAGCAGCCACCGGACAGGGATGAGCTCCTACGAGCAGTACTTC. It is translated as CASSHRTGMSSYEQYF.

Here the CDR3 reads CASSLDRSNQPQHF. The CDR3 bases are TGTGCCAGCTCACTTGACAGGAGCAATCAGCCCCAGCATTTT. The genes are TRBV18 and TRBJ1-5; possible D gene TRBD1, 6 bases. The CDR3 has 14 residues. Germline lookup yields CDR1 KGHSH and CDR2 LQKENI. V lost 4 bases and J 1 base, leaving 8 bases between the germline ends.

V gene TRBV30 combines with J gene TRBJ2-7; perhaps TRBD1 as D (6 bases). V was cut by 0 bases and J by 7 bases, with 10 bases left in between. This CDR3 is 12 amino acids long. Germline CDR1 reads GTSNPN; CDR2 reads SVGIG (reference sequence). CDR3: CAWSVQGLEQYF. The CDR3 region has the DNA TGTGCCTGGAGTGTACAGGGTCTTGAGCAGTACTTC.

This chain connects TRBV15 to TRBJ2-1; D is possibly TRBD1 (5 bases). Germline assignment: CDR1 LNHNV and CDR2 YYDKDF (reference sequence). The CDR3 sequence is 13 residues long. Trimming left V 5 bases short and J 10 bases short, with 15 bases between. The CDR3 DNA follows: TGTGCCACCAGCCCGAGGACATCTCGGGAGCAGTTCTTC. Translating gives CATSPRTSREQFF.

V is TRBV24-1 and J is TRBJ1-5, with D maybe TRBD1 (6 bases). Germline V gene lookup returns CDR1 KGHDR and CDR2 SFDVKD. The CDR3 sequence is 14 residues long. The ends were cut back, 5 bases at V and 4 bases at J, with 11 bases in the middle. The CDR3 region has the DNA TGTGCCACCAGTGTGGGGGCAGTTAATCAGCCCCAGCATTTT. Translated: CATSVGAVNQPQHF.

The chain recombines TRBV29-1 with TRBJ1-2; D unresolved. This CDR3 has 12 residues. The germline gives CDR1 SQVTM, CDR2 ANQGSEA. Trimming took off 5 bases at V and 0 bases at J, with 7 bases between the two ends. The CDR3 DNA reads TGCAGCGTTAAACATTCTAACTATGGCTACACCTTC. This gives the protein CSVKHSNYGYTF.

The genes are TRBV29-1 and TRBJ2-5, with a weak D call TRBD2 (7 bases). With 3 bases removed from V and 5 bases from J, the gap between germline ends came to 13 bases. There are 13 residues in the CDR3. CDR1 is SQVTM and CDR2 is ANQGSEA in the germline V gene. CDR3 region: CSVDRGAVETQYF. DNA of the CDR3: TGCAGCGTTGATCGGGGGGCTGTTGAGACCCAGTACTTC.

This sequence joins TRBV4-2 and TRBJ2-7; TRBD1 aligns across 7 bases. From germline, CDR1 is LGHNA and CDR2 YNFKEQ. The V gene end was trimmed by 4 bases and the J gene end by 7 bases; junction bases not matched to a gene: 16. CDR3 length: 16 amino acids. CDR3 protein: CASSRTGVSPPREQYF. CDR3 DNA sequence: TGTGCCAGCAGCCGCACAGGGGTTTCCCCACCGAGAGAGCAGTACTTC.

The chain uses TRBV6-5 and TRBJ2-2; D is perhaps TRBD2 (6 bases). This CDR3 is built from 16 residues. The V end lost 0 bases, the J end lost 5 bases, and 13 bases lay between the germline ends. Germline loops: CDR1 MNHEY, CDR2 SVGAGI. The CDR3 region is CASSYSGLLFTGELFF. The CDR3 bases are TGTGCCAGCAGTTACTCGGGACTTCTATTTACCGGGGAGCTGTTTTTT.

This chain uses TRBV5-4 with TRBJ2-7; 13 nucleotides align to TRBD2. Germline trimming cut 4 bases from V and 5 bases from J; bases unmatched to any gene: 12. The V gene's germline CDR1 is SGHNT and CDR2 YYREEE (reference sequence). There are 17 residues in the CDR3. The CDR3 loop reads CASSPMGLAGSSHEQYF. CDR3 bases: TGTGCCAGCAGCCCCATGGGACTAGCGGGGTCTTCCCACGAGCAGTACTTC.

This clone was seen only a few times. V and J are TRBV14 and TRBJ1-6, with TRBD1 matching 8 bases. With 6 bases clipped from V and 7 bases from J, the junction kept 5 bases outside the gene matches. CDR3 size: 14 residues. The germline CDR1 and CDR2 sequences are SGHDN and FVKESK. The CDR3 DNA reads TGTGCCAGCAGGGACAGGGTCTGGAATTCACCCCTCCACTTT. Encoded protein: CASRDRVWNSPLHF.

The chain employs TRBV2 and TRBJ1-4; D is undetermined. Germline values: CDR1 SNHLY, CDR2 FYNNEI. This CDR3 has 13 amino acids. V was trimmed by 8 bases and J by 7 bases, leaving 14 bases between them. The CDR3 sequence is CASSKSPGEKLFF. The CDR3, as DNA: TGTGCCAGCTCAAAAAGTCCCGGTGAAAAACTGTTTTTT.

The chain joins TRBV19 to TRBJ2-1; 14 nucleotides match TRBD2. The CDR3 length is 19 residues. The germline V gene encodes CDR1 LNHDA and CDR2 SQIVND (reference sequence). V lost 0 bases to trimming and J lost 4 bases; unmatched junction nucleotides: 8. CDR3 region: CASSIEGGLAGALYNEQFF. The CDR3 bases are TGTGCCAGTAGTATAGAGGGGGGACTAGCGGGAGCCCTTTACAATGAGCAGTTCTTC.

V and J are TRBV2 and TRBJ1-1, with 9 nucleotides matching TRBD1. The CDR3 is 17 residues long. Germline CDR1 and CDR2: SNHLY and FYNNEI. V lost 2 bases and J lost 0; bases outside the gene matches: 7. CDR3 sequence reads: CASSELGTGILNTEAFF. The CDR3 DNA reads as TGTGCCAGCAGTGAATTGGGGACAGGGATCCTGAACACTGAAGCTTTCTTT.

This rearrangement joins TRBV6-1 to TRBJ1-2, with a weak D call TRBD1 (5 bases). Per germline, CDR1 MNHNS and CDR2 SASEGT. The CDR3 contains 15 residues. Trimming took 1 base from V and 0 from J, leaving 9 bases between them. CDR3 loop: CASSEGDYSNYGYTF. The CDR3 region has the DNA TGTGCCAGCAGTGAAGGGGACTACTCTAACTATGGCTACACCTTC.

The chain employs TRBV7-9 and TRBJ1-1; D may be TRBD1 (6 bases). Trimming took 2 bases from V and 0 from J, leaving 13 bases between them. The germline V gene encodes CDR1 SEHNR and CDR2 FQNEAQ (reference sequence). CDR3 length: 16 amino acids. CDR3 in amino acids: CASSLRGLGLNTEAFF. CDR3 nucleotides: TGTGCCAGCAGCTTAAGGGGGTTGGGACTGAACACTGAAGCTTTCTTT.